These 9 T cell receptor beta chains share one sample of origin, sequenced in a study of T cells in Graves' hyperthyroidism and ophthalmopathy. TCR beta CDR3 regions were amplified from RNA. A set of HTBI primers served as the primers for a first-round RT-PCR of the TCR CDR3. One entry per CDR3 protein results from TCRdb running MiXCR on the multiplex PCR reads. This table has fewer than 400,000 distinct CDR3 sequences, approximately 14% appearing once. Sequencing used blood. Receptors were obtained from a woman aged 18-29 years with Graves' hyperthyroidism that later progressed to Graves' ophthalmopathy.

A note on this clonotype: Given a much more abundant clone one base away, this may be a read error. The chain has TRBV5-5 and TRBJ2-1, with TRBD2 identical over 13 bases. The DNA end is a closer match to TRBJ2-7, so the J assignment may be wrong. Germline-derived CDR1 and CDR2 are SGHKS and YYEKEE (reference sequence). The length of the CDR3 is 18 residues. The CDR3 DNA reads as TGTGCCAGCAGCCGAGGACTAGCGGGAGCTGAGGCCTACAATGAGCAGTACTTC. This encodes CASSRGLAGAEAYNEQYF.

This clonotype has a count of ten or more. This chain connects TRBV28 to TRBJ2-7, with 10 bases lining up with TRBD1. Germline CDR1 is MDHEN and CDR2 is SYDVKM. The junction had 13 bases not matched to a gene; V was cut back by 5 bases and J by 12 bases. This CDR3 is 14 amino acids long. The CDR3 reads CASSAPGQGTVGYF. The CDR3 DNA is TGTGCCAGCAGTGCCCCGGGACAGGGGACGGTGGGGTACTTC.

This clonotype came up many times. In DNA, the CDR3 is TGTGCCACCAGTCTTGGGCCTGGGGCCAACGTCCTGACTTTC. It encodes CATSLGPGANVLTF. J is TRBJ2-6 and V is TRBV15; D gene ambiguous. V lost 6 bases, J lost 2 bases, and 8 bases lay in between. The germline CDR1 and CDR2 sequences are LNHNV and YYDKDF (reference sequence). The CDR3 has 14 residues.

The J gene is TRBJ2-3, the V gene TRBV7-9; 10 nucleotides agree with TRBD1. J was trimmed by 2 bases and V by 5 bases; bases with no gene match: 10. Germline V gene sequence: CDR1 SEHNR, CDR2 FQNEAQ (reference sequence). The CDR3 is 17 residues long. The CDR3 sequence: CASSPPTGQGSTDTQYF. CDR3 sequence (DNA): TGTGCCAGCAGCCCCCCAACGGGACAGGGGTCCACAGATACGCAGTATTTT. The full variable domain, with the rest looked up from reference TRBV7-9 and TRBJ2-3, is DTGVSQNPRHKITKRGQNVTFRCDPISEHNRLYWYRQTLGQGPEFLTYFQNEAQLEKSRLLSDRFSAERPKGSFSTLEIQRTEQGDSAMYLCASSPPTGQGSTDTQYFGPGTRLTVL.

This clonotype occurred many times. The chain links TRBV27 to TRBJ1-2, with a tentative D call TRBD1 (6 bases). The germline gives CDR1 MNHEY, CDR2 SMNVEV (reference sequence). The CDR3 covers 13 residues. V dropped 0 bases and J dropped 8 bases, with 10 bases sitting between them. The CDR3 sequence is CASSLSAGGGYTF. CDR3 coding DNA: TGTGCCAGCAGTTTATCGGCTGGGGGCGGCTACACCTTC.

The sample holds a few counts of this clonotype. The rearrangement joins TRBV29-1 to TRBJ2-7, with 15 nucleotides matching TRBD2. In germline, CDR1 is SQVTM, CDR2 ANQGSEA. CDR3 length: 16 residues. J gave up 2 bases and V 1 base, and 3 bases lay outside the gene matches. In DNA form, the CDR3 reads TGCAGCGTTGAAGGGGGACTAGCGGGAGGAACCTACGAGCAGTACTTC. Its protein is CSVEGGLAGGTYEQYF.

Concerning this clonotype: This may come from a read error, since a much larger clone is one base off. V usage is TRBV11-2 and J usage is TRBJ2-3, with D uncertain. The length of the CDR3 is 14 residues. Germline loops: CDR1 SGHAT, CDR2 FQNNGV. As DNA, the CDR3 is TGTGCCAGCGGCTTAGACCTTTACACAGATACGCAGTATTTT. Residues: CASGLDLYTDTQYF.

This clonotype occurred many times. The chain is built from TRBV28 and TRBJ2-3; the D gene is possibly TRBD1 (6 bases). Per germline, CDR1 MDHEN and CDR2 SYDVKM. There are 16 residues in the CDR3. The V end lost 3 bases, the J end lost 3 bases, and 16 bases lay between the germline ends. This CDR3 reads CASSFADRISTDTQYF. The CDR3 nucleotides are TGTGCCAGCAGTTTCGCCGACAGGATCAGTACAGATACGCAGTATTTT.

This clonotype was counted many times. The gene calls are TRBV28 and TRBJ2-1, with D hard to call. This CDR3 spans 13 amino acids. Trimming stripped 5 bases from V and 4 bases from J, with 9 bases between. The germline CDR1 and CDR2 sequences are MDHEN and SYDVKM. CDR3 DNA sequence: TGTGCCAGCAGTCCCCTCGAATACAATGAGCAGTTCTTC. Protein sequence: CASSPLEYNEQFF.